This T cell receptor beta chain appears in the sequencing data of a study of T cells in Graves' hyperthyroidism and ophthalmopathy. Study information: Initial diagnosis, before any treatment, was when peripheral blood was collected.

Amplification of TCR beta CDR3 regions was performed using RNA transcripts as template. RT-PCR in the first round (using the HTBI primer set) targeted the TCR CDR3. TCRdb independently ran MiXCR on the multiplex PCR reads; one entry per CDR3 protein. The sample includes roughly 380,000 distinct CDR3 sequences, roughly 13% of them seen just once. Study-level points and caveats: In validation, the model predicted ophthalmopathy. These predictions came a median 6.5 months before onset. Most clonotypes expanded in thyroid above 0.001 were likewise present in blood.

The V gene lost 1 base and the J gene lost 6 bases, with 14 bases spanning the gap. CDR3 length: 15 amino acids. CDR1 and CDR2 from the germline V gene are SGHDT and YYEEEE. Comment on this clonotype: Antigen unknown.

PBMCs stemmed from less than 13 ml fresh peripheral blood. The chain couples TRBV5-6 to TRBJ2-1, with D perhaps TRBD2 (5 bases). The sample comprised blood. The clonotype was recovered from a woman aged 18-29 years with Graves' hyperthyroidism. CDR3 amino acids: CASSLRGLPANEQFF. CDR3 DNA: TGTGCCAGCAGCTTGCGTGGACTCCCTGCCAATGAGCAGTTCTTC.